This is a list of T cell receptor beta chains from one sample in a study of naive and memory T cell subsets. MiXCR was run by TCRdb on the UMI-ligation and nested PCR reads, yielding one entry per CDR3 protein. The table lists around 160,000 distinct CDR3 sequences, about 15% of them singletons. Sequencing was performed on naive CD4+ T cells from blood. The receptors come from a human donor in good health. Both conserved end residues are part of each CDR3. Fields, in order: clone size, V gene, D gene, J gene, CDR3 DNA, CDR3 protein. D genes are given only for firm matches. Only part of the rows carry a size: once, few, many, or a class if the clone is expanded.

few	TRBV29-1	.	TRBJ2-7	TGCAGCGTCGCCGGGACTGCCTACGAGCAGTACTTC	CSVAGTAYEQYF
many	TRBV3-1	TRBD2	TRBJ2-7	TGTGCCAGCAGCCAACAGACTAGCGGACCCTACGAGCAGTACTTC	CASSQQTSGPYEQYF
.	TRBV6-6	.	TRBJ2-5	TGTGCCAGCAGTTCGGGAACTAGCAGCCAAGAGACCCAGTACTTC	CASSSGTSSQETQYF
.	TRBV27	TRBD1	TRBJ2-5	TGTGCCAGCAGTTCCTGGACAGGGGTGACAGAGACCCAGTACTTC	CASSSWTGVTETQYF
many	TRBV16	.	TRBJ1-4	TGTGCCAGCAGCCAATGGTCCGGGGGAGATGAAAAACTGTTTTTT	CASSQWSGGDEKLFF
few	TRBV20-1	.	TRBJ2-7	TGCAGTGCTCCCTTTTGGAGGGGCGCCTACGAGCAGTACTTC	CSAPFWRGAYEQYF
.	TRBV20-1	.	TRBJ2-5	TGCAGTGCTAGGGCCCCCGTCGGGACCGTAGAGACCCAGTACTTC	CSARAPVGTVETQYF
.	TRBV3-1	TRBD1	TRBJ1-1	TGTGCCAGCAGCCAACCGGGACAGGGTACTGAAGCTTTCTTT	CASSQPGQGTEAFF
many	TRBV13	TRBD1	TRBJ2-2	TGTGCCAGCAGCTTAGGAAAACGGGACAGACACACCGGGGAGCTGTTTTTT	CASSLGKRDRHTGELFF
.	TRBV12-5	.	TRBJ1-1	TGTGCTAGTGGCCTTAGGGCAACCGAAGCTTTCTTT	CASGLRATEAFF
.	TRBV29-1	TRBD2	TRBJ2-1	TGCAGCGTTCTCGAGCGGGAGGTTCCGTTCTTC	CSVLEREVPFF
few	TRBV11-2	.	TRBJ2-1	TGTGCCAGCAGCCGAGAGGGGGGTACCTACAATGAGCAGTTCTTC	CASSREGGTYNEQFF
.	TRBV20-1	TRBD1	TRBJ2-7	TGCAGTGCTCAGAAGGGACAGAGCTACGAGCAGTACTTC	CSAQKGQSYEQYF
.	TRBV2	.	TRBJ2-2	TGTGCCAGCAGTGCGGTAACAACGAACACCGGGGAGCTGTTTTTT	CASSAVTTNTGELFF
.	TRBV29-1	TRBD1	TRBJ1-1	TGCAGCGTTGTTAATTCCGGACAGGCCACTGAAGCTTTCTTT	CSVVNSGQATEAFF
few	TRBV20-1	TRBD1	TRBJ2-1	TGCAGTGCGGAGCCAGGGGGATACAATGAGCAGTTCTTC	CSAEPGGYNEQFF
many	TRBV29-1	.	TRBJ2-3	TGCAGCGTAGACGGCGCGGGGAGCACAGATACGCAGTATTTT	CSVDGAGSTDTQYF
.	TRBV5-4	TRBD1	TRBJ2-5	TGTGCCAGCAGCCCCACCGGGGGACAGGGGAAGACCCAGTACTTC	CASSPTGGQGKTQYF
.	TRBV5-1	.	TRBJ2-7	TGCGCCAGCAGCTTATCAGAGAACCCCTACGAGCAGTACTTC	CASSLSENPYEQYF
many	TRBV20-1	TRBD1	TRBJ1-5	TGCAGTGCTAGAGTTCGAGGACAGGGCGGTCAGCCCCAGCATTTT	CSARVRGQGGQPQHF
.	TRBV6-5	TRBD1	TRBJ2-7	TGTGCCAGCAGTTACGAGGGACAGCATCAGGAGCAGTACTTC	CASSYEGQHQEQYF
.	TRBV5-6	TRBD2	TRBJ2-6	TGTGCCAGCACCGAGCGGGAGCTTCTCGCTGGGGCCAACGTCCTGACTTTC	CASTERELLAGANVLTF
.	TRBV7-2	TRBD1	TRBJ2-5	TGTGCCAGCAGCTCCGTATGGACAGGGCTACAAGAGACCCAGTACTTC	CASSSVWTGLQETQYF
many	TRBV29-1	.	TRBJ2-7	TGCAGCGCGACTAGGGACACCTACGAGCAGTACTTC	CSATRDTYEQYF
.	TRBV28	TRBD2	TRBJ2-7	TGTGCCAGCAGTTCCGCCGGGACTAGCGGGATCTACCGCTCCTACGAGCAGTACTTC	CASSSAGTSGIYRSYEQYF
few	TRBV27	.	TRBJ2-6	TGTGCCAGCAGTCCCGGGGGTAGCCCTGGGGCCAACGTCCTGACTTTC	CASSPGGSPGANVLTF
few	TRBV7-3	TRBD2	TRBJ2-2	TGTGCCAGCAGCGGTAGCGGGAGAGTCACCGGGGAGCTGTTTTTT	CASSGSGRVTGELFF
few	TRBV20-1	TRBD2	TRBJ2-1	TGCAGTGCTAGATCAGCTAGCGGGACCTCTTCCTACAATGAGCAGTTCTTC	CSARSASGTSSYNEQFF
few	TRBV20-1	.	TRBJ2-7	TGCAGTGCTAGGGCGGGTCCGGCCTACGAGCAGTACTTC	CSARAGPAYEQYF
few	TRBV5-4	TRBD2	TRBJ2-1	TGTGCCAGCAGCTTGGTGGGACTAGCGGGAGGGAAGAAGTTCTTC	CASSLVGLAGGKKFF